Below are 24 T cell receptor beta chains sequenced from a single sample in a study of T cell responses to AZD1222 COVID-19 vaccine. Generated by immunoSEQ multiplex PCR, the TCRdb table keeps only in-frame clones and is missing some. Counted here are about 88,000 clones, just over 90% occurring once; the ten biggest clones make up about 5.4%. Sequenced material: peripheral blood, taken 28 days after the second AZD1222 dose. Receptor source: an adult who received the AZD1222 COVID-19 vaccine.

This clone was seen a single time. The gene calls are TRBV5-1 and TRBJ1-6; tentatively, D is TRBD1 (6 bases). CDR3 length: 14 residues. The germline gives CDR1 SGHRS, CDR2 YFSETQ. Between the trimmed V and J ends, which lost 7 bases and 1 base, there was a span of 9 bases. The CDR3 region is CASSQGSYNSPLHF. DNA of the CDR3: TGCGCCAGCTCCCAGGGGTCCTATAATTCACCCCTCCACTTT.

DNA of the CDR3: TGTGCCAGCAGCCAGGGACGGGGGCGGACGGATCGGTACGAGCAGTACTTC. Amino acids: CASSQGRGRTDRYEQYF. This chain uses TRBV6-2 or TRBV6-3 with TRBJ2-7; D possibly uses TRBD1 or TRBD2 (6 bases each). This CDR3 has 17 residues. The V gene's germline CDR1 is MNHEY and CDR2 SVGEGT. Trimming pared 6 bases from V and 4 bases from J, leaving 25 bases between.

V is TRBV9 and J is TRBJ2-5, with TRBD2 matching 7 bases. CDR1 is SGDLS and CDR2 is YYNGEE in the germline V gene. Trimming cost V 4 bases and J 4 bases; bases outside gene matches: 7. The length of the CDR3 is 14 residues. The chain's CDR3 is CASSLGGAVETQYF. The CDR3 region has the DNA TGTGCCAGCAGCCTGGGAGGGGCCGTAGAGACCCAGTACTTC. The full variable domain, with the rest looked up from reference TRBV9 and TRBJ2-5, is DSGVTQTPKHLITATGQRVTLRCSPRSGDLSVYWYQQSLDQGLQFLIQYYNGEERAKGNILERFSAQQFPDLHSELNLSSLELGDSALYFCASSLGGAVETQYFGPGTRLLVL.

This clone occurred a few times. The rearrangement links TRBV29-1 to TRBJ1-2, with 7 bases matching TRBD1. Per germline, CDR1 SQVTM and CDR2 ANQGSEA. V lost 4 bases to trimming and J lost 6 bases; unmatched junction nucleotides: 8. The CDR3 covers 13 residues. The CDR3 loop reads CSVALTGSDGYTF. Written as DNA, the CDR3 is TGCAGCGTTGCCCTGACAGGGTCGGATGGCTACACCTTC. Full variable domain (outside the CDR3, taken from reference TRBV29-1 and TRBJ1-2): SAVISQKPSRDICQRGTSLTIQCQVDSQVTMMFWYRQQPGQSLTLIATANQGSEATYESGFVIDKFPISRPNLTFSTLTVSNMSPEDSSIYLCSVALTGSDGYTFGSGTRLTVV.

The chain uses TRBV5-5 and TRBJ2-1; D uncertain. The germline gives CDR1 SGHKS, CDR2 YYEKEE (reference sequence). The CDR3 loop spans 14 amino acids. The V end lost 0 bases, the J end lost 5 bases, and 9 bases lay between the germline ends. The CDR3 bases are TGTGCCAGCAGCTTGGCGGGTTACCACAATGAGCAGTTCTTC. Amino acids: CASSLAGYHNEQFF.

The chain joins TRBV6-5 to TRBJ1-5; D unresolved. The germline V gene encodes CDR1 MNHEY and CDR2 SVGAGI. The CDR3 is 14 residues long. The germline V and J ends were trimmed by 0 bases and 7 bases, with 10 bases remaining between them. This chain's CDR3 is CASSYSLLSQPQHF. CDR3 coding DNA: TGTGCCAGCAGTTACTCTCTACTAAGCCAGCCCCAGCATTTT.

Here the CDR3 DNA reads TGTGCCAGCAGCCAGTCCGGGACTAGCTACTCTGGAAACACCATATATTTT. Translation gives CASSQSGTSYSGNTIYF. This chain connects TRBV3-1 (or the pseudogene TRBV3-2) to TRBJ1-3; a possible D gene is TRBD1 (5 bases). The germline V and J ends were trimmed by 3 bases and 0 bases, with 15 bases remaining between them. From germline, CDR1 is LGHDT and CDR2 YNNKEL (reference sequence). The CDR3 is made up of 17 amino acids.

The chain uses TRBV6-5 and TRBJ1-4; a possible D gene is TRBD1 (5 bases). V shed 4 bases and J shed 5 bases, with 11 bases lying between them. Germline CDR1 is MNHEY and CDR2 is SVGAGI. The CDR3 consists of 14 residues. The CDR3: CASSSGTANEKLFF. CDR3 bases: TGTGCCAGCAGTTCCGGGACTGCGAATGAAAAACTGTTTTTT.

The chain links TRBV10-3 to TRBJ2-4; D unresolved. The V gene's germline CDR1 is ENHRY and CDR2 SYGVKD. Deletions cut 2 bases from V and 0 bases from J, with 5 bases between. CDR3 length: 14 amino acids. The CDR3 DNA reads as TGTGCCATCAGTGAGGACTTAGCCAAAAACATTCAGTACTTC. It translates to CAISEDLAKNIQYF.

This CDR3 reads CASRGTLGEKLFF. The CDR3 region has the DNA TGCGCCAGCAGGGGCACTTTGGGCGAAAAACTGTTTTTT. The rearrangement links TRBV5-1 to TRBJ1-4; D is uncertain. The CDR3 extends over 13 amino acids. Trimming took off 5 bases at V and 8 bases at J, with 13 bases between the two ends. The germline V gene encodes CDR1 SGHRS and CDR2 YFSETQ. Together with reference TRBV5-1 and TRBJ1-4, the CDR3 gives the full variable domain: KAGVTQTPRYLIKTRGQQVTLSCSPISGHRSVSWYQQTPGQGLQFLFEYFSETQRNKGNFPGRFSGRQFSNSRSEMNVSTLELGDSALYLCASRGTLGEKLFFGSGTQLSVL.

J is TRBJ2-5 and V is TRBV6-6; tentatively, D is TRBD1 (5 bases). Trimming left V 6 bases short and J 5 bases short, with 16 bases between. Germline lookup yields CDR1 MNHNY and CDR2 SVGAGI (reference sequence). The CDR3 is 14 residues long. In DNA, the CDR3 is TGTGCCAGCAGCTTCTATAGGGGCGCGGAGACCCAGTACTTC. Amino acids: CASSFYRGAETQYF.

CDR3 DNA: TGTGCCAGCAGTGAAAGGACAGGGCGAGGACAGCCCCAGCATTTT. Its translation: CASSERTGRGQPQHF. The chain couples TRBV6-1 to TRBJ1-5; 8 bases fit TRBD1. Germline-derived CDR1 and CDR2 are MNHNS and SASEGT. After removal of 2 bases from V and 7 bases from J, the junction contained 7 bases not matched to a gene. There are 15 residues in the CDR3.

The V gene is TRBV6-5, the J gene TRBJ1-6; D unresolved. The CDR3 has 12 residues. V lost 6 bases and J lost 9, with 9 bases in between. Germline V gives CDR1 MNHEY, CDR2 SVGAGI. This chain's CDR3 is CASRPGGSPLHF. CDR3 nucleotides: TGTGCCAGCAGGCCAGGAGGTTCACCCCTCCACTTT.

The chain combines TRBV28 with TRBJ1-5, with 7 positions matching TRBD1. The CDR3 extends over 14 amino acids. Germline loops: CDR1 MDHEN, CDR2 SYDVKM. The trim removed 4 bases at V and 9 bases at J, leaving 9 bases unmatched. The CDR3 loop is CASSSQGGMGPQHF. The CDR3, as DNA: TGTGCCAGCAGTTCTCAAGGGGGCATGGGGCCCCAGCATTTT.

This clone was recorded only once. The CDR3 DNA is TGTGCCAGCAGTTTCGGAGCGCGGGGGGCCTTAGATACGCAGTATTTT. It encodes CASSFGARGALDTQYF. The chain couples TRBV6-5 to TRBJ2-3; TRBD2 matches at 8 bases. J was trimmed by 5 bases and V by 4 bases; bases with no gene match: 11. The CDR3 spans 16 residues. Germline CDR1 is MNHEY and CDR2 is SVGAGI.

The chain is built from TRBV2 and TRBJ2-2; D may be TRBD2 (6 bases). V lost 7 bases to trimming and J lost 4 bases, with 16 bases between them. CDR1 SNHLY and CDR2 FYNNEI come from the germline V gene. This CDR3 is built from 15 residues. The CDR3 nucleotides read TGTGCCAGCACCCTGGACGTCGGGGGCACCGGGGAGCTGTTTTTT. Translating gives CASTLDVGGTGELFF.

This clone was counted a single time. The chain has TRBV14 and TRBJ1-1; 7 nucleotides align to TRBD1. With 2 bases clipped from V and 5 bases from J, the junction kept 11 bases outside the gene matches. The length of the CDR3 is 16 residues. The germline V gene encodes CDR1 SGHDN and CDR2 FVKESK. Written as DNA, the CDR3 is TGTGCCAGCAGCCAAAACAGGGGAGAAGGACTAACTGAAGCTTTCTTT. Encoded protein: CASSQNRGEGLTEAFF.

The chain has TRBV30 and TRBJ1-6; no clear D gene. CDR3 length equals 17 residues. Trimming removed 2 bases at V and 6 bases at J, with 20 bases between. Germline assignment: CDR1 GTSNPN and CDR2 SVGIG (reference sequence). CDR3 bases: TGTGCCTGGAGTCAACTCGAGCCTGGACGGATTAATTCACCCCTCCACTTT. Translated, it gives CAWSQLEPGRINSPLHF.

This chain uses TRBV9 with TRBJ1-4, with D maybe TRBD1 (6 bases). Germline V gene lookup returns CDR1 SGDLS and CDR2 YYNGEE. Trimming pared 4 bases from V and 3 bases from J, leaving 10 bases between. This CDR3 has 14 residues. CDR3 protein: CASSKTGSNEKLFF. The DNA for the CDR3 is TGTGCCAGCAGCAAGACAGGCTCTAATGAAAAACTGTTTTTT.

This rearrangement joins TRBV10-3 to TRBJ1-4; 10 bases map to TRBD1. Losses at the gene ends were 10 bases for V and 4 bases for J; bases not matched to a gene: 6. Germline V gene sequence: CDR1 ENHRY, CDR2 SYGVKD. CDR3 length: 14 amino acids. CDR3 nucleotide sequence: TGTGCCACCGGACAGGGGGACAATAATGAAAAACTGTTTTTT. It encodes CATGQGDNNEKLFF.

The rearrangement uses TRBV5-1 and TRBJ2-2; D is undetermined. The CDR3 is made up of 14 amino acids. Germline loops: CDR1 SGHRS, CDR2 YFSETQ. V gave up 6 bases and J gave up 5 bases, with 14 bases separating them. The CDR3 sequence: CASKEESGTGELFF. In nucleotides, the CDR3 is TGCGCCAGCAAAGAAGAGTCGGGTACCGGGGAGCTGTTTTTT.

CDR3: CASSEVMAGGAVTNEKLFF. DNA for the CDR3: TGTGCCAGCAGTGAAGTGATGGCAGGGGGAGCGGTAACTAATGAAAAACTGTTTTTT. The V gene is TRBV6-1, the J gene TRBJ1-4; 7 nucleotides agree with TRBD1. Germline V lookup: CDR1 MNHNS, CDR2 SASEGT. The ends lost 1 base at V and 1 base at J; junction bases unmatched: 12. CDR3 length: 19 amino acids.

This chain connects TRBV5-6 to TRBJ2-5; 9 bases are shared with TRBD2. The length of the CDR3 is 17 residues. Looked up from germline, CDR1 is SGHDT and CDR2 is YYEEEE. V lost 4 bases and J lost 0; bases outside the gene matches: 10. CDR3 protein: CASSQPGLAGYQETQYF. The CDR3 bases are TGTGCCAGCAGCCAACCTGGGCTAGCGGGGTACCAAGAGACCCAGTACTTC.

This rearrangement joins TRBV3-1 (or the pseudogene TRBV3-2) to TRBJ2-3; tentative D call: TRBD1 (6 bases). CDR1 and CDR2 from the germline V gene are LGHDT and YNNKEL (reference sequence). CDR3 size: 14 residues. Trimming pared 6 bases from V and 5 bases from J, leaving 15 bases between. The CDR3 here is CASSPRQGRDTQYF. CDR3 bases: TGTGCCAGCAGTCCAAGGCAGGGGAGAGATACGCAGTATTTT.